Listed here are 11 T cell receptor beta chains from one sample, sequenced in a study of cytomegalovirus exposure and HLA in healthy donors. The PCR used 60 Vbeta and 13 Jbeta primers. Produced via immunoSEQ multiplex PCR; TCRdb's table is partial and in-frame only. The data hold approximately 170,000 clones, with less than 80% observed a single time. The source material was PBMCs. The receptors come from a female donor in good health and CMV-seronegative.

V is TRBV11-2 and J is TRBJ2-1; unclear D gene. Germline CDR1 is SGHAT and CDR2 is FQNNGV. The CDR3 runs to 15 residues. The V and J ends lost 0 bases and 10 bases respectively, with 16 bases between them. This CDR3 is CASSLDLIQAKEQFF. CDR3 in DNA: TGTGCCAGCAGCTTAGATCTTATCCAGGCAAAAGAGCAGTTCTTC.

This sequence joins TRBV6-5 and TRBJ2-7, with no clear D. Germline V gene sequence: CDR1 MNHEY, CDR2 SVGAGI. V was shortened by 4 bases and J by 0 bases, with 13 bases between the two germline ends. This CDR3 is 15 amino acids long. Here the CDR3 DNA reads TGTGCCAGCAGTTTCTTAACTGCAGGCTCCTACGAGCAGTACTTC. Encoded protein: CASSFLTAGSYEQYF.

The chain uses TRBV20-1 and TRBJ2-7; D ambiguous. The CDR3 extends over 11 amino acids. Germline V gene data show CDR1 as DFQATT and CDR2 as SNEGSKA (reference sequence). CDR3 residues: CRLPGDGEQYF. The CDR3 DNA reads as TGCAGACTTCCCGGCGACGGGGAGCAGTACTTC.

This rearrangement joins TRBV7-3 to TRBJ2-7; D uncertain. The CDR3 consists of 11 residues. Trimming left V 6 bases short and J 6 bases short, with 9 bases between. CDR1 and CDR2 from the germline V gene are SGHTA and FQGTGA. The CDR3: CASRSLGEQYF. For the CDR3, the DNA is TGTGCCAGCAGGTCTCTCGGCGAGCAGTACTTC.

V usage is TRBV30 and J usage is TRBJ2-4; perhaps TRBD1 as D (6 bases). The CDR3 is 13 residues long. The V end lost 5 bases, the J end lost 2 bases, and 10 bases lay between the germline ends. Germline loops: CDR1 GTSNPN, CDR2 SVGIG (reference sequence). CDR3 region: CAWEQGPKNIQYF. CDR3 nucleotide sequence: TGTGCCTGGGAACAGGGTCCCAAAAACATTCAGTACTTC.

The rearrangement joins TRBV7-2 to TRBJ2-3; weak D call: TRBD1 (6 bases). The CDR3 is 16 amino acids. Germline V gene sequence: CDR1 SGHTA, CDR2 FQGNSA. V lost 1 base and J lost 0, with 11 bases in between. For the CDR3, the DNA is TGTGCCAGCAGCTTAGTAACAGGGTCTAGCACAGATACGCAGTATTTT. It encodes CASSLVTGSSTDTQYF.

This clone was detected a few times. The rearrangement joins TRBV4-2 to TRBJ1-2; D gene uncertain. This CDR3 is built from 20 residues. Per germline, CDR1 LGHNA and CDR2 YNFKEQ. V lost 0 bases and J 4 bases, leaving 27 bases between the germline ends. The CDR3 nucleotides are TGTGCCAGCAGCCAAGACTCATCCTCTTTGAGGAGCGGGGTTCGCTATGGCTACACCTTC. Translated: CASSQDSSSLRSGVRYGYTF.

V usage is TRBV7-6 and J usage is TRBJ2-5; TRBD2 aligns across 7 bases. V was pared by 11 bases and J by 2 bases, with 17 bases of the junction left unmatched. The V gene's germline CDR1 is SGHVS and CDR2 FNYEAQ. This CDR3 spans 16 amino acids. CDR3 sequence (DNA): TGTGCCGGCTCCTGGGACTACCCGAGGTTACAAGAGACCCAGTACTTC. Translating it yields CAGSWDYPRLQETQYF.

The gene calls are TRBV7-9 and TRBJ2-6; TRBD1 matches 11 bases. Germline CDR1 and CDR2: SEHNR and FQNEAQ (reference sequence). The CDR3 runs 17 residues. The junction had 0 bases not matched to a gene; V was cut back by 1 base and J by 1 base. CDR3 DNA sequence: TGTGCCAGCAGCTTAGGGGACAGGGGGTCTGGGGCCAACGTCCTGACTTTC. Translation gives CASSLGDRGSGANVLTF.

The chain links TRBV30 to TRBJ2-3; 9 positions match TRBD1. V lost 1 base and J lost 4; bases outside the gene matches: 6. Germline values: CDR1 GTSNPN, CDR2 SVGIG (reference sequence). This CDR3 region has 15 residues. The CDR3 coding sequence is TGTGCCTGGAGTGGCGGGACAGGGAACCCAGATACGCAGTATTTT. Amino acids: CAWSGGTGNPDTQYF. The full variable domain, completed using reference TRBV30 and TRBJ2-3, is SQTIHQWPATLVQPVGSPLSLECTVEGTSNPNLYWYRQAAGRGLQLLFYSVGIGQISSEVPQNLSASRPQDRQFILSSKKLLLSDSGFYLCAWSGGTGNPDTQYFGPGTRLTVL.

The V and J genes are TRBV2 and TRBJ2-6, with TRBD1 matching 8 bases. The germline gives CDR1 SNHLY, CDR2 FYNNEI. The CDR3 sequence is 16 residues long. V lost 5 bases and J lost 2; bases outside the gene matches: 5. The CDR3 region is CASSPDRATGANVLTF. CDR3 DNA sequence: TGTGCCAGCAGTCCGGACAGGGCAACTGGGGCCAACGTCCTGACTTTC.